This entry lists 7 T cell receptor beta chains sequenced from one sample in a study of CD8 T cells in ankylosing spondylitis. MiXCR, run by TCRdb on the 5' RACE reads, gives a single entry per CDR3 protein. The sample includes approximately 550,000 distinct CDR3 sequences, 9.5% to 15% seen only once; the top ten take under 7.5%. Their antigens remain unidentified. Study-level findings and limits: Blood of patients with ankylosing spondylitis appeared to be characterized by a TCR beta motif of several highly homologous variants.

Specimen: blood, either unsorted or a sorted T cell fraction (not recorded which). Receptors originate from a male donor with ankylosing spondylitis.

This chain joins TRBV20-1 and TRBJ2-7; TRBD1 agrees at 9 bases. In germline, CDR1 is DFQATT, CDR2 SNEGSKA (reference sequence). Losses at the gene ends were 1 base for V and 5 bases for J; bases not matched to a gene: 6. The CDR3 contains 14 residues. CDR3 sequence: CSARARDRVHEQYF. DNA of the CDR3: TGCAGTGCTAGAGCCCGGGACAGGGTCCACGAGCAGTACTTC.

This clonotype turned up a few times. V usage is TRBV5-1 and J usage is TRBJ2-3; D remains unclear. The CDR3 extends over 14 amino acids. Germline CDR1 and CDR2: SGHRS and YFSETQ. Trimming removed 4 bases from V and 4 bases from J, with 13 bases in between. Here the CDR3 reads CASSALGFADTQYF. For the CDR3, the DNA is TGCGCCAGCAGCGCATTGGGATTCGCAGATACGCAGTATTTT.

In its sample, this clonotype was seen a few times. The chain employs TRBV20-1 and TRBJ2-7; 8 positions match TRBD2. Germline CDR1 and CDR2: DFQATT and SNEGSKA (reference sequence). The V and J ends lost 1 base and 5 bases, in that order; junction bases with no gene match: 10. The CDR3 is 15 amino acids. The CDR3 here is CSARASAGDSDEQYF. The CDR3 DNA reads TGCAGTGCTAGAGCGTCAGCGGGAGATAGCGACGAGCAGTACTTC.

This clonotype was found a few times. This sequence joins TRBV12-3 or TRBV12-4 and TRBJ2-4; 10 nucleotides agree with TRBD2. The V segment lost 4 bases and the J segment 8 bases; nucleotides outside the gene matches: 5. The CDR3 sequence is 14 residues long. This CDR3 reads CASSSSGRMDIQYF. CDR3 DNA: TGTGCCAGCAGTTCTAGCGGGAGAATGGACATTCAGTACTTC.

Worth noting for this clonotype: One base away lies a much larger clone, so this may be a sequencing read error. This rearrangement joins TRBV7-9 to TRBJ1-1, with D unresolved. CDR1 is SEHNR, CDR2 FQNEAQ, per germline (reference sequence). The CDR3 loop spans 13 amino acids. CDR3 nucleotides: TGTGCCAGCAGCTCCTTCCAGAACATTGAAGCTTTCTTT. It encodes CASSSFQNIEAFF.

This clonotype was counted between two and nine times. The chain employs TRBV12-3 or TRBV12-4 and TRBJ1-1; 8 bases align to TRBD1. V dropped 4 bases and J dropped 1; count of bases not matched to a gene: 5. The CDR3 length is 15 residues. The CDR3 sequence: CASSSAGTGNTEAFF. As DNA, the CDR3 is TGTGCCAGCAGTTCCGCCGGGACAGGGAACACTGAAGCTTTCTTT.

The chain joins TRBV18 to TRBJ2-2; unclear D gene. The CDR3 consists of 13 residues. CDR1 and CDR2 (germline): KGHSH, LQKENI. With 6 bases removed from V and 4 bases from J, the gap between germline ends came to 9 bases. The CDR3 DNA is TGTGCCAGCTCTTCCGACCTCACCGGGGAGCTGTTTTTT. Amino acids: CASSSDLTGELFF.